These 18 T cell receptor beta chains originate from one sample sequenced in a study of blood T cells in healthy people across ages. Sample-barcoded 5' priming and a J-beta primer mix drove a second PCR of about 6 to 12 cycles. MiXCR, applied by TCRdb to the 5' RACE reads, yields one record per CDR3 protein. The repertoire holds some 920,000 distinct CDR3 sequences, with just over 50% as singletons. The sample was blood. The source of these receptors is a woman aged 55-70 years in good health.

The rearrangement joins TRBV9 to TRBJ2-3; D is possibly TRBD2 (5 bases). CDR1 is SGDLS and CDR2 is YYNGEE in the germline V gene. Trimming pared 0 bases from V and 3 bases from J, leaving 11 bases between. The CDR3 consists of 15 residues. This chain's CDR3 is CASSVEGRETDTQYF. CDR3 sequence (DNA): TGTGCCAGCAGCGTAGAGGGAAGGGAGACAGATACGCAGTATTTT.

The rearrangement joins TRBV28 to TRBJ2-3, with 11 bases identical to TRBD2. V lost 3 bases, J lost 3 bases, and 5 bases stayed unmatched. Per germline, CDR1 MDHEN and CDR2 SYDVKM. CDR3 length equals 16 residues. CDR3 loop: CASSLVAGGNTDTQYF. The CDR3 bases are TGTGCCAGCAGTTTGGTAGCGGGAGGGAATACAGATACGCAGTATTTT.

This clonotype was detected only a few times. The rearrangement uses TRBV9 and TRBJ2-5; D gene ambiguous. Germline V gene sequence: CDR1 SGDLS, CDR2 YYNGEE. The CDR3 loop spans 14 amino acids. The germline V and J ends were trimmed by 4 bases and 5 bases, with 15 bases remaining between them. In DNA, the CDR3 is TGTGCCAGCAGCAAGCGACCGGTAAGGGAGACCCAGTACTTC. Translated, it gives CASSKRPVRETQYF. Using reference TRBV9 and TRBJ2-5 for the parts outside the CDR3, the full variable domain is DSGVTQTPKHLITATGQRVTLRCSPRSGDLSVYWYQQSLDQGLQFLIQYYNGEERAKGNILERFSAQQFPDLHSELNLSSLELGDSALYFCASSKRPVRETQYFGPGTRLLVL.

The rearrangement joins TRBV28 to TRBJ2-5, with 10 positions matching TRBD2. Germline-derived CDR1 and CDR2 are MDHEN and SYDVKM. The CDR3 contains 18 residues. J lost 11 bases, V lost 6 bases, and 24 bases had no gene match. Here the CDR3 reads CASSSGLAVITSYNEQYF. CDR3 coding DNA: TGTGCCAGCAGCTCCGGACTAGCGGTCATCACCTCCTACAATGAGCAGTACTTC.

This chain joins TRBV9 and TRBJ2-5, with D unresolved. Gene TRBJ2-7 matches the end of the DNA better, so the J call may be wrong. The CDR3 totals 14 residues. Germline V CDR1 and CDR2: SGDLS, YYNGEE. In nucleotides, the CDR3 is TGTGCCAGCAGCCCCCGCTCTGATAGCTACGAGCAGTACTTC. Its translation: CASSPRSDSYEQYF.

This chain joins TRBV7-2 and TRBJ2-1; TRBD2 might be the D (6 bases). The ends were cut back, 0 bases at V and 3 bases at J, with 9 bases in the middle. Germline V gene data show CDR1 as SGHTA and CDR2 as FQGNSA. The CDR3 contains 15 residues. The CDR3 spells CASSLAGGNYNEQFF. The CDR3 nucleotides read TGTGCCAGCAGCTTAGCGGGGGGAAACTACAATGAGCAGTTCTTC. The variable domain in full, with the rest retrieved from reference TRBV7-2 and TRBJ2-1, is GAGVSQSPSNKVTEKGKDVELRCDPISGHTALYWYRQSLGQGLEFLIYFQGNSAPDKSGLPSDRFSAERTGGSVSTLTIQRTQQEDSAVYLCASSLAGGNYNEQFFGPGTRLTVL.

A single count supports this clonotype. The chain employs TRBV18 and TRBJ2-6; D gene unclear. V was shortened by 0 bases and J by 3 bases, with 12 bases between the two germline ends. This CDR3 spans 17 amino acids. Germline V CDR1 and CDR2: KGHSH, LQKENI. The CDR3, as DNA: TGTGCCAGCTCACCACCAGGCTTGGGCAGTGGGGCCAACGTCCTGACTTTC. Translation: CASSPPGLGSGANVLTF.

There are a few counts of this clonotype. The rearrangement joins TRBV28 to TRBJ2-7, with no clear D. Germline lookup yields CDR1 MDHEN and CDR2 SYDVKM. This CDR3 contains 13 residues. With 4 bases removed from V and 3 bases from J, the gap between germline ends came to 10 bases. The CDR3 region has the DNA TGTGCCAGCAGTTCCCTCGCATTCTACGAGCAGTACTTC. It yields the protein CASSSLAFYEQYF.

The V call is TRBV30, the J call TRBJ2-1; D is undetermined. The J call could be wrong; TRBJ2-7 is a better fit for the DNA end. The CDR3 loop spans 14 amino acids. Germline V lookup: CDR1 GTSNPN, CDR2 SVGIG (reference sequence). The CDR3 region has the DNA TGTGCCTGGAGTGTAGAGCACCTTTACAATGAGCAGTACTTC. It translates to CAWSVEHLYNEQYF.

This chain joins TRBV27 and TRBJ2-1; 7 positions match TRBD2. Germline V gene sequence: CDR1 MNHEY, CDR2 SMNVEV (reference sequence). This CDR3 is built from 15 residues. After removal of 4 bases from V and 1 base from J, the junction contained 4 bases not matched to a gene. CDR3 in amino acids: CASSSTSESYNEQFF. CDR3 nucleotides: TGTGCCAGCAGTTCAACTAGCGAGTCCTACAATGAGCAGTTCTTC.

The CDR3 DNA follows: TGTGCCAGCAGTCTCATACTAGATTCCACCGGGGAGCTGTTTTTT. This translates into CASSLILDSTGELFF. The chain links TRBV28 to TRBJ2-2; D is possibly TRBD2 (5 bases). Per the germline V gene, CDR1 is MDHEN and CDR2 is SYDVKM. The CDR3 contains 15 residues. V was pared by 5 bases and J by 4 bases, with 14 bases between.

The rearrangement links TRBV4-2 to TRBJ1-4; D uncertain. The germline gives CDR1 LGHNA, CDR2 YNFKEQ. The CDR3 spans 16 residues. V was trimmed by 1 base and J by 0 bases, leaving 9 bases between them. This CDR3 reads CASSQVVSATNEKLFF. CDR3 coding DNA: TGTGCCAGCAGCCAAGTTGTGAGCGCAACTAATGAAAAACTGTTTTTT.

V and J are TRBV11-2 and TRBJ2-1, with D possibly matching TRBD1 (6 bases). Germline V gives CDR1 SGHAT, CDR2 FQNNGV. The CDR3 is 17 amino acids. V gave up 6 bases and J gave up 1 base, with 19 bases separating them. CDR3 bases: TGTGCCAGCAGTTCAATACAGGGTTTTGGGTCCTACAATGAGCAGTTCTTC. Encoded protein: CASSSIQGFGSYNEQFF.

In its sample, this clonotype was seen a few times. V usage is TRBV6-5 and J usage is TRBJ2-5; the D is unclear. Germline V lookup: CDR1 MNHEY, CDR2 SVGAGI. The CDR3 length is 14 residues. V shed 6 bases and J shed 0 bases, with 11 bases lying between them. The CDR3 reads CASSNTWYQETQYF. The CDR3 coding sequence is TGTGCCAGCAGCAATACCTGGTACCAAGAGACCCAGTACTTC.

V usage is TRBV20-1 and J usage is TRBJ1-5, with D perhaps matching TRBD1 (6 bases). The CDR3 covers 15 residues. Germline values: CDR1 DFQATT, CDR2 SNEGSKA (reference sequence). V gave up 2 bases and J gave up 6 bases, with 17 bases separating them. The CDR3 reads CSARQTGRVGQPQHF. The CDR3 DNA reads TGCAGTGCTAGACAAACAGGGAGGGTAGGTCAGCCCCAGCATTTT.

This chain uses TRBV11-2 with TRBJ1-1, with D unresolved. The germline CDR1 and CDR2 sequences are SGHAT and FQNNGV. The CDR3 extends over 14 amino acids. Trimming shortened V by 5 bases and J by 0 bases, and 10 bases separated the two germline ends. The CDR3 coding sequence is TGTGCCAGCAGCCGAATTGCCATGAACACTGAAGCTTTCTTT. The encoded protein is CASSRIAMNTEAFF.

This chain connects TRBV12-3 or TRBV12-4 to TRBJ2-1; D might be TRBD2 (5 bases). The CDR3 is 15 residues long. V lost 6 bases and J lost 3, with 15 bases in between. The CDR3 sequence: CASRVGGSFYNEQFF. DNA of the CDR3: TGTGCCAGCAGGGTCGGTGGGAGTTTCTACAATGAGCAGTTCTTC.

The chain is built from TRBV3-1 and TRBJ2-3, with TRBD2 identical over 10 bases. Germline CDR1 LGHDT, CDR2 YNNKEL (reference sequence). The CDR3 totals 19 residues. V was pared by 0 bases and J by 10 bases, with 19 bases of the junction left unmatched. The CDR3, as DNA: TGTGCCAGCAGCCAAGATCTGCCTAGCGGGAGTACAGTGCCCCAAGCGCAGTATTTT. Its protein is CASSQDLPSGSTVPQAQYF.